The rows below give T cell receptor beta chains drawn from one sample of a study of breast tumors, draining lymph nodes, adjacent tissues. TCRdb called the multiplex PCR reads again in MiXCR, with one record for every CDR3 protein. Of a few hundred thousand distinct CDR3 sequences in the sample, roughly a third were seen once. The material sequenced was axillary lymph node tissue. The receptors were gathered from a female donor with breast cancer. Some clones in this sample may be carry-over from other donors' samples. CDR3s include the opening cysteine and the closing phenylalanine or tryptophan. The order of the fields is clone size, V gene, J gene, D gene, CDR3 DNA, CDR3 protein. A D gene is named only where the DNA matches it firmly. Clone size is given for some rows only: seen once, a few or many times, or a class if the clone is expanded.

many,TRBV6-1,TRBJ1-6,.,TGTGCCAGCAGTGAACATTCACCCCTCCACTTT,CASSEHSPLHF
many,TRBV12-3/TRBV12-4,TRBJ1-5,TRBD1,TGTGCCAGCAGTTTTAAGGCAGGGGGCGGTCAGCCCCAGCATTTT,CASSFKAGGGQPQHF
many,TRBV5-4,TRBJ2-5,TRBD1,TGTGCCTTCGAGGGCAGGGGGCGCGGGGTGGAGACCCAGTACTTC,CAFEGRGRGVETQYF
.,TRBV2,TRBJ1-2,TRBD1,TGTGCCAGCAGTGCCCGGGACAGAGATGGCTACACCTTC,CASSARDRDGYTF
.,TRBV7-9,TRBJ1-1,.,TGTGCCAGCAGCCCCTCGGGCAGACCTAACACTGAAGCTTTCTTT,CASSPSGRPNTEAFF
.,TRBV6-5,TRBJ2-4,TRBD2,TGTGCCAGAAGACTAGCGGGGCTCCTAGCCAAAAACATTCAGTACTTC,CARRLAGLLAKNIQYF
.,TRBV7-2,TRBJ1-5,.,TGTGCCACCACGGCGGGTTTACATAGCAATCAGCCCCAGCATTTT,CATTAGLHSNQPQHF
.,TRBV7-2,TRBJ1-3,.,TGTGCCAGCAGCTTAGCGAGGACTCCGCCAAAGTCTGGAAACACCATATATTTT,CASSLARTPPKSGNTIYF
.,TRBV7-9,TRBJ1-2,.,TGTGCCAGCAGCTTGGTCAATGAGCAGGGAGGCGGCTACACCTTC,CASSLVNEQGGGYTF
many,TRBV5-1,TRBJ2-2,.,TGCGCCAGCAGCTTGGCAGGGGTCGGGGAGCTGTTTTTT,CASSLAGVGELFF
many,TRBV24-1,TRBJ2-3,.,TGTGCCACCAGTGACAGGCGGGTGTTGAGCACAGATACGCAGTATTTT,CATSDRRVLSTDTQYF
.,TRBV7-8,TRBJ1-5,.,TGTGCCAGCAGCTGGACCGGGACACGGAATCAGCCCCAGCATTTT,CASSWTGTRNQPQHF
many,TRBV5-1,TRBJ2-5,.,TGCGCCAGCAGCCTGATACCCTCCGGGACCCAGTACTTC,CASSLIPSGTQYF
many,TRBV2,TRBJ1-2,.,TGTGCCAGCAGTGCGGACTCAAAGGGCTATGGCTACACCTTC,CASSADSKGYGYTF
many,TRBV7-9,TRBJ1-2,.,TGTGCCAGCAGCTTAGCACAAACGGTGAGGTCCGGCTACCCCTTC,CASSLAQTVRSGYPF
many,TRBV5-4,TRBJ1-4,.,TGTGCCAGCAGCTACCGGACAGCAACTAATGAAAAACTGTTTTTT,CASSYRTATNEKLFF
few,TRBV18,TRBJ1-4,TRBD1,TGTGCCAGCTCACCTTACAGGGGGGAGAATGAAAAACTGTTTTTT,CASSPYRGENEKLFF
.,TRBV2,TRBJ1-6,TRBD1,TGTGCCAGCAGTGTCAGGGGGCCTTCACCCCTCCACTTT,CASSVRGPSPLHF
.,TRBV5-5,TRBJ2-3,TRBD1,TGTGCCAGCAGCCGCATTTCAGGGGGCGCGAGCACAGATACGCAGTATTTT,CASSRISGGASTDTQYF
many,TRBV9,TRBJ2-7,TRBD1,TGTGCCAGCAGCCCTAGAGGGAGGGACAGGGGAGCCTACGAGCAGTACTTC,CASSPRGRDRGAYEQYF
.,TRBV25-1,TRBJ1-5,.,TGTGCCAGCAGTGCTAGAGGACAGTTCAATCAGCCCCAGCATTTT,CASSARGQFNQPQHF
.,TRBV14,TRBJ2-3,.,TGTGCCAGCAGCCAAGTTACGGCAGGGCGTTGGTGGGATACGCAGTATTTT,CASSQVTAGRWWDTQYF
many,TRBV4-1,TRBJ2-7,.,TGCGCCAGCAGCCAAGGCAGGGGAACCTACGAGCAGTACTTC,CASSQGRGTYEQYF
many,TRBV29-1,TRBJ2-7,TRBD2,TGCAGCGTTACAGGACTAGCGGGAGTCTACGAGCAGTACTTC,CSVTGLAGVYEQYF
many,TRBV19,TRBJ1-4,.,TGTGCCAGTACCAACAGGGCAACTAATGAAAAACTGTTTTTT,CASTNRATNEKLFF
many,TRBV7-6,TRBJ1-3,TRBD1,TGTGCCAGCAGCCTGGGACAGGCATCTGGAAACACCATATATTTT,CASSLGQASGNTIYF
few,TRBV4-1,TRBJ2-5,.,TGCGCCAGCAGCCAAGTGCCGTCCGGAGCGGAGACCCAGTACTTC,CASSQVPSGAETQYF
many,TRBV5-1,TRBJ2-2,.,TGCGCCAGCAGCTTGTACCCGGAAGGTGCGAACACCGGGGAGCTGTTTTTT,CASSLYPEGANTGELFF
many,TRBV6-6,TRBJ2-3,.,TGTGCCAGCAGATCAACTAGCACAGATACGCAGTATTTT,CASRSTSTDTQYF
many,TRBV4-1,TRBJ2-7,TRBD1,TGCGCCAGCAGCCTACGGGACAGGGTGGACGAGCAGTACTTC,CASSLRDRVDEQYF
.,TRBV12-3/TRBV12-4,TRBJ1-6,.,TGTGCCAGTAGGATTAGGCTAGCGGGGGAGAATTCACCCCTCCACTTT,CASRIRLAGENSPLHF